This is a list of T cell receptor beta chains from one sample in a study of shared clonotypes between healthy human individuals. Assay: immunoSEQ multiplex PCR; the TCRdb copy retains only in-frame clones and omits some. The sample contains some 360,000 clones, around four fifths of which appear only once. The sample comprised memory CD4+ T cells sorted from blood. The receptor set was obtained from a man aged 30 to 45 in good health. The CDR3 runs from the conserved cysteine through the conserved F or W. A D gene is named only where the DNA matches it firmly. Only some rows state a clone size, as once, few, many or a class for expanded clones.

TRBV2	TRBD1	.	TRBJ2-5	TGTGCCAGCTGCGGACAGGGAGAGACCCAGTACTTC	CASCGQGETQYF
TRBV28	.	.	TRBJ1-2	TGTGCCAGCAGCCAACAGGGCCACTATGGCTACACCTTC	CASSQQGHYGYTF
TRBV7-9	.	.	TRBJ2-7	TGTGCCAGCAGCGCGTGGGAGGGGGGATCCTACGAGCAGTACTTC	CASSAWEGGSYEQYF
TRBV5-4	.	.	TRBJ2-3	TGTGCCAGCAGCTTGGCTGGGGGGCGCGGCACAGATACGCAGTATTTT	CASSLAGGRGTDTQYF
TRBV2	.	few	TRBJ2-7	TGTGCCAGCAGTGAACAGGGGCCAACGCCGGGGCAGTACTTC	CASSEQGPTPGQYF
TRBV7-2	TRBD1	.	TRBJ2-1	TGTGCCAGCAGCATAACCGGGACAGGGGTAATCGATGAGCAGTTCTTC	CASSITGTGVIDEQFF
TRBV27	TRBD2	.	TRBJ2-2	TGTGCCAGCAGTTTGCGGGAGGGTGGCACCGGGGAGCTGTTTTTT	CASSLREGGTGELFF
TRBV5-5	.	.	TRBJ1-2	TGTGCCAGCAGCAGGGGTTCTAAGTATGGCTACACCTTC	CASSRGSKYGYTF
TRBV19	TRBD1	once	TRBJ2-7	TGTGCCAGTAGTGTCAGGGGTGGACAGGGTTCAGCCGAGCAGTACTTC	CASSVRGGQGSAEQYF
TRBV5-1	.	.	TRBJ1-4	TGCGCCAGCAGCTTGGGGACCGCAAAGGGGGAAAAACTGTTTTTT	CASSLGTAKGEKLFF
TRBV28	.	.	TRBJ1-5	TGTGCCAGCATCCAGGGGCTTGGGCAGCCCCAGCATTTT	CASIQGLGQPQHF
TRBV2	TRBD1	.	TRBJ1-1	TGTGCCAGCAGTGAACCCTCCGTACAGGGGCTAAGGGAGGCTTTCTTT	CASSEPSVQGLREAFF
TRBV19	.	.	TRBJ1-5	TGTGCCAGTAGGGGGGGGGCACGGCCCCAGCATTTT	CASRGGARPQHF
TRBV5-4	.	.	TRBJ2-4	TGTGCCAGCAGCTTCGGAGAGGGCATTGCCAAAAACATTCAGTACTTC	CASSFGEGIAKNIQYF
TRBV18	TRBD1	.	TRBJ1-4	TGTGCCAGCTCACCCTTTCCGGGACAGGGCCCCAATTATAAACTGTTTTTT	CASSPFPGQGPNYKLFF
TRBV18	.	once	TRBJ1-1	TGTGCCAGCTCACGCGCCGGGACGGGGGTCACTGAAGCTTTCTTT	CASSRAGTGVTEAFF
TRBV28	.	.	TRBJ1-1	TGTGCCAGCAGCTCTCCCCTACAGGGAGAAGCTTTCTTT	CASSSPLQGEAFF
TRBV9	.	many	TRBJ2-3	TGTGCCAGCAGCGTGTTGAGAGACAGTCTTACCACAGATACGCAGTATTTT	CASSVLRDSLTTDTQYF
TRBV28	.	.	TRBJ1-2	TGTGCCAGCAGTTTAGTTGGCTATGGCTACACCTTC	CASSLVGYGYTF
TRBV4-1	.	.	TRBJ2-3	TGCGCCAGCAGCCAAGAAAGGTCGGGCGTAGATACGCAGTATTTT	CASSQERSGVDTQYF
TRBV7-3	TRBD2	.	TRBJ2-2	TGTGCCAGCAGCCAAAATAGCGGGAGGCTCTCCGGGGAGCTGTTTTTT	CASSQNSGRLSGELFF
TRBV19	.	.	TRBJ2-5	TGTGCCAGTAGTGACCCCTCCGAGACCCAGTACTTC	CASSDPSETQYF
TRBV11-3	.	.	TRBJ2-2	TGTGCCAGCAGGGCCGGGACGGAGGGCACCGGGGAGCTGTTTTTT	CASRAGTEGTGELFF
TRBV27	.	.	TRBJ2-5	TGTGCCAGCAGTTTCCCCCTGGGGGAGGAAGAGACCCAGTACTTC	CASSFPLGEEETQYF
TRBV25-1	.	.	TRBJ2-2	TGTGCCAGCAGTGAGACGGGGAGGACGGGGGAGCTGTTTTTT	CASSETGRTGELFF
TRBV11-2	.	many	TRBJ2-7	TGTGCCAGCAGCGCCATTGACTCTTCAGCCGGGAAGCAGTACTTC	CASSAIDSSAGKQYF
TRBV6-1	TRBD2	.	TRBJ2-1	TGTGCCAGCAGTGGACTAGCGGGAGGGTCGGTCTTC	CASSGLAGGSVF
TRBV13	TRBD2	.	TRBJ2-7	TGTGCCAGCAGGCTAGCGGGATACGAGCAGTACTTC	CASRLAGYEQYF
TRBV5-6	.	.	TRBJ2-3	TGTGCCAGCAGCTTTACAGATACGCAGTATTTT	CASSFTDTQYF
TRBV7-8	TRBD1	.	TRBJ1-3	TGTGCCAGCAGCTTACTGCTAAGGACAGGAAACACCGTATATTTT	CASSLLLRTGNTVYF
TRBV11-2	TRBD1	once	TRBJ2-3	TGTGCCAGCAGCCCCGGACAGGCCACAGATACGCAGTATTTT	CASSPGQATDTQYF
TRBV7-3	.	.	TRBJ2-3	TGTGCCAGCAGCTCGATAGACTCACGGCAGTATTTT	CASSSIDSRQYF
TRBV27	TRBD1	many	TRBJ2-7	TGTGCCAGCAGTCGGAAGGGACAGGCTTCCTACGAGCAGTACTTC	CASSRKGQASYEQYF
TRBV11-3	.	.	TRBJ2-5	TGTGCCAGCAGCTTATCCGGCCTAGAGGAGGAGACCCAGTACTTC	CASSLSGLEEETQYF
TRBV28	.	.	TRBJ2-1	TGTGCCAGCAGTTCCATCGATGAGCAGTTCTTC	CASSSIDEQFF
TRBV6-1	.	.	TRBJ2-7	TGTGCCAGCAGCTCCAGGGTCCACGAGCAGTACTTC	CASSSRVHEQYF
TRBV7-9	.	.	TRBJ2-2	TGTGCCAGCAGTCCAGTGACAGGACTTGGGACCGGGGAGCTGTTTTTT	CASSPVTGLGTGELFF
TRBV18	.	.	TRBJ2-1	TGTGCCAGCTCACCCGCCAGGGTGATCAATGAGCAGTTCTTC	CASSPARVINEQFF
TRBV5-1	.	.	TRBJ1-4	TGCGCCAGCAGGGTTGCGGGGGAGGCTAATGAAAAACTGTTTTTT	CASRVAGEANEKLFF
TRBV27	TRBD2	.	TRBJ2-2	TGTGCCAGCAGTTTTGGTGGTCGCGGGAGGGCCGGGGAGCTGTTTTTT	CASSFGGRGRAGELFF
TRBV5-4	.	.	TRBJ1-1	TGTGCCAGCAGCCTGACAGCGAACACTGAAGCTTTCTTT	CASSLTANTEAFF
TRBV25-1	TRBD2	.	TRBJ2-2	TGTGCCAGCAGGGGTACCGGGACTAGCGGTAACACCGGGGAGCTGTTTTTT	CASRGTGTSGNTGELFF